This T cell receptor beta chain was obtained from a study of blood T cell repertoires in COVID-19. Libraries were prepared by immunoSEQ multiplex PCR; TCRdb keeps only in-frame clonotypes and omits some of them. This sample has 120,000 or so clones, with about 70% found just once. The CDR3 covers 14 residues. Trimming pared 6 bases from V and 4 bases from J, leaving 16 bases between. Germline V gives CDR1 MDHEN, CDR2 SYDVKM. The source material was peripheral blood. The TCR sequence derives from a woman in her 70s with acute or convalescent COVID-19. The chain couples TRBV28 to TRBJ2-7; weak D call: TRBD1 (6 bases). The CDR3 coding sequence is TGTGCCAGCAGCTCTCCCGGGACACTTTACGAGCAGTACTTC. Its translation: CASSSPGTLYEQYF.